This T cell receptor (beta chain) emerged from a study of PD-L1 blockade in urothelial cancer. The CDR3 is made up of 15 amino acids. The V end lost 5 bases, the J end lost 2 bases, and 16 bases lay between the germline ends. CDR1 is MNHEY, CDR2 SMNVEV, per germline (reference sequence). TCRdb's copy holds only in-frame clones and misses some; the assay was immunoSEQ multiplex PCR. The sample has approximately 70,000 clones, 85% to 90% seen once. The chain couples TRBV27 to TRBJ2-7; tentative D call: TRBD1 (6 bases). The sequence was collected from a man aged 55 to 70 with urothelial cancer. The sample in question was PBMCs, obtained around atezolizumab (anti-PD-L1) treatment. CDR3 residues: CASSQEQGWTYEQYF. The CDR3 DNA reads as TGTGCCAGCAGTCAAGAACAGGGATGGACCTACGAGCAGTACTTC.